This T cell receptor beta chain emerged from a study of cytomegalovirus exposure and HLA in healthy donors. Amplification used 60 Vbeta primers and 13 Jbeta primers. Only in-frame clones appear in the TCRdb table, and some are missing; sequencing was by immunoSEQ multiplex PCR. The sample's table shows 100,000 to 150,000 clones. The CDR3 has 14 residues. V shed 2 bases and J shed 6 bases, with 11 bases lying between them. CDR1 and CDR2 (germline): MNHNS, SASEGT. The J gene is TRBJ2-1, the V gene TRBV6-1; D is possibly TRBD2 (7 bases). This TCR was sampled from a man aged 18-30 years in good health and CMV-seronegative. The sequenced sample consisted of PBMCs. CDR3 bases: TGTGCCAGCAGTGAATTAAGGGGGGGCAATGAGCAGTTCTTC. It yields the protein CASSELRGGNEQFF.